A selection of T cell receptor beta chains follows, all from one sample in a study of T cell responses to AZD1222 COVID-19 vaccine. Repertoires were generated with immunoSEQ multiplex PCR, while TCRdb's copy carries only in-frame clones and drops some. The table shows about 140,000 clones, with 75% to 90% occurring only once. Sequencing was performed on peripheral blood, taken on day 0 of AZD1222 vaccination. The receptor set was obtained from an adult in good health. CDR3s include the opening cysteine and the closing phenylalanine or tryptophan. D genes are given only for firm matches. Rows may omit the clone size; those that give it use once, few, many or a size class.

J gene: TRBJ2-2
V gene: TRBV12-3/TRBV12-4
D gene: NA
clone size: NA
CDR3 protein: CASSFPGRLFF
CDR3 DNA: TGTGCCAGCAGTTTTCCAGGGAGGCTGTTTTTT

J gene: TRBJ1-4
V gene: TRBV5-1
D gene: TRBD1
clone size: NA
CDR3 protein: CASSLSPSGTGNEKLFF
CDR3 DNA: TGCGCCAGCAGCTTAAGTCCGTCCGGGACAGGGAATGAAAAACTGTTTTTT

J gene: TRBJ1-3
V gene: TRBV7-9
D gene: NA
clone size: NA
CDR3 protein: CASSLGTGRGNTIYF
CDR3 DNA: TGTGCCAGCAGCTTAGGGACCGGGCGCGGAAACACCATATATTTT

J gene: TRBJ1-4
V gene: TRBV7-9
D gene: NA
clone size: NA
CDR3 protein: CASSKGLTSTNEKLFF
CDR3 DNA: TGTGCCAGCAGCAAAGGTCTGACCTCAACTAATGAAAAACTGTTTTTT

J gene: TRBJ1-4
V gene: TRBV7-8
D gene: NA
clone size: NA
CDR3 protein: CASSFPSGGEKLFF
CDR3 DNA: TGTGCCAGCAGCTTCCCTTCGGGAGGAGAAAAACTGTTTTTT

J gene: TRBJ2-5
V gene: TRBV30
D gene: NA
clone size: NA
CDR3 protein: CAWTGGETQYF
CDR3 DNA: TGTGCCTGGACAGGGGGGGAGACCCAGTACTTC

J gene: TRBJ1-1
V gene: TRBV19
D gene: NA
clone size: NA
CDR3 protein: CASSIGRVRTEAFF
CDR3 DNA: TGTGCCAGTAGTATAGGTCGGGTCCGGACTGAAGCTTTCTTT

J gene: TRBJ2-7
V gene: TRBV15
D gene: TRBD1
clone size: NA
CDR3 protein: CATSRETGQSSSYEQYF
CDR3 DNA: TGTGCCACCAGCAGAGAGACGGGACAGAGTTCCTCCTACGAGCAGTACTTC

J gene: TRBJ1-2
V gene: TRBV9
D gene: NA
clone size: NA
CDR3 protein: CASSVVGSGPLRGLNYGYTF
CDR3 DNA: TGTGCCAGCAGCGTAGTGGGTTCCGGACCCCTTCGGGGTCTTAACTATGGCTACACCTTC

J gene: TRBJ2-7
V gene: TRBV7-8
D gene: TRBD2
clone size: NA
CDR3 protein: CASSLGPGLGYEQYF
CDR3 DNA: TGTGCCAGCAGCTTAGGCCCGGGACTAGGTTACGAGCAGTACTTC

J gene: TRBJ1-6
V gene: TRBV3-1/TRBV3-2
D gene: TRBD1
clone size: NA
CDR3 protein: CASSQDRVRTGQDSPLHF
CDR3 DNA: TGTGCCAGCAGCCAAGATCGAGTCAGGACAGGGCAAGACTCACCCCTCCACTTT

J gene: TRBJ2-1
V gene: TRBV5-1
D gene: TRBD2
clone size: NA
CDR3 protein: CASSSLSSGVPNEQFF
CDR3 DNA: TGCGCCAGCAGCTCCCTATCTAGCGGGGTTCCCAATGAGCAGTTCTTC

J gene: TRBJ1-2
V gene: TRBV6-5
D gene: NA
clone size: NA
CDR3 protein: CASTGTVDFYGYTF
CDR3 DNA: TGTGCCAGCACCGGGACCGTAGACTTCTATGGCTACACCTTC

J gene: TRBJ2-5
V gene: TRBV5-4
D gene: TRBD1
clone size: NA
CDR3 protein: CASRSGTGEETQYF
CDR3 DNA: TGTGCCAGCAGGTCCGGGACAGGGGAAGAGACCCAGTACTTC

J gene: TRBJ2-2
V gene: TRBV4-2
D gene: NA
clone size: NA
CDR3 protein: CASSQVTASTGELFF
CDR3 DNA: TGTGCCAGCAGCCAAGTGACAGCATCCACCGGGGAGCTGTTTTTT

J gene: TRBJ2-7
V gene: TRBV23-1
D gene: TRBD1
clone size: NA
CDR3 protein: CASRGQDYEQYF
CDR3 DNA: TGCGCCAGCAGGGGACAGGACTACGAGCAGTACTTC

J gene: TRBJ1-2
V gene: TRBV7-6
D gene: TRBD1
clone size: NA
CDR3 protein: CASSLEQGAYGYTF
CDR3 DNA: TGTGCCAGCAGCTTAGAACAGGGGGCGTATGGCTACACCTTC

J gene: TRBJ2-7
V gene: TRBV11-2
D gene: TRBD2
clone size: NA
CDR3 protein: CASSFSPGLAVYEQYF
CDR3 DNA: TGTGCCAGCAGCTTCTCGCCGGGACTAGCGGTGTACGAGCAGTACTTC

J gene: TRBJ2-1
V gene: TRBV9
D gene: NA
clone size: NA
CDR3 protein: CASSVKGNEQFF
CDR3 DNA: TGTGCCAGCAGCGTAAAGGGCAATGAGCAGTTCTTC

J gene: TRBJ1-2
V gene: TRBV12-3/TRBV12-4
D gene: NA
clone size: NA
CDR3 protein: CASSLVGPVGYTF
CDR3 DNA: TGTGCCAGCAGTTTAGTCGGGCCAGTTGGCTACACCTTC

J gene: TRBJ1-2
V gene: TRBV9
D gene: NA
clone size: NA
CDR3 protein: CASGDGRLGYTF
CDR3 DNA: TGTGCCAGCGGCGACGGTCGGCTCGGCTACACCTTC

J gene: TRBJ1-1
V gene: TRBV19
D gene: NA
clone size: NA
CDR3 protein: CASSIVLGYTEAFF
CDR3 DNA: TGTGCCAGTAGTATAGTTTTAGGGTACACTGAAGCTTTCTTT

J gene: TRBJ2-6
V gene: TRBV4-1
D gene: TRBD2
clone size: NA
CDR3 protein: CASSLGTSGFSGANVLTF
CDR3 DNA: TGCGCCAGCAGCCTCGGGACTAGTGGGTTCTCTGGGGCCAACGTCCTGACTTTC

J gene: TRBJ1-2
V gene: TRBV19
D gene: TRBD1
clone size: NA
CDR3 protein: CASTWDRKTNYGYTF
CDR3 DNA: TGTGCCAGTACCTGGGACAGGAAAACTAACTATGGCTACACCTTC

J gene: TRBJ1-3
V gene: TRBV27
D gene: NA
clone size: once
CDR3 protein: CASRSSPGNTIYF
CDR3 DNA: TGTGCCAGCAGAAGTAGTCCCGGAAACACCATATATTTT

J gene: TRBJ2-7
V gene: TRBV18
D gene: NA
clone size: NA
CDR3 protein: CASSSGSSYEQYF
CDR3 DNA: TGTGCCAGCTCGTCAGGTAGCTCCTACGAGCAGTACTTC

J gene: TRBJ2-1
V gene: TRBV5-1
D gene: TRBD1
clone size: once
CDR3 protein: CASSLPDRASSYNEQFF
CDR3 DNA: TGCGCCAGCAGCCTACCGGACAGGGCAAGCTCCTACAATGAGCAGTTCTTC

J gene: TRBJ2-1
V gene: TRBV11-3
D gene: TRBD2
clone size: NA
CDR3 protein: CASSPGTSGSLYNEQFF
CDR3 DNA: TGTGCCAGCAGCCCGGGGACTAGCGGGAGTTTATACAATGAGCAGTTCTTC

J gene: TRBJ2-1
V gene: TRBV3-1/TRBV3-2
D gene: TRBD1
clone size: NA
CDR3 protein: CASSQSGTGRHEQFF
CDR3 DNA: TGTGCCAGCAGCCAATCCGGGACAGGGCGGCATGAGCAGTTCTTC

J gene: TRBJ1-2
V gene: TRBV2
D gene: NA
clone size: NA
CDR3 protein: CASSGGAGNYGYTF
CDR3 DNA: TGTGCCAGCAGCGGGGGGGCAGGCAACTATGGCTACACCTTC

J gene: TRBJ1-4
V gene: TRBV5-1
D gene: NA
clone size: NA
CDR3 protein: CASSLVDRWSEKLFF
CDR3 DNA: TGCGCCAGCAGCTTGGTTGACAGGTGGAGTGAAAAACTGTTTTTT

J gene: TRBJ1-1
V gene: TRBV4-1
D gene: NA
clone size: NA
CDR3 protein: CASSQELFAGSSTEAFF
CDR3 DNA: TGCGCCAGCAGCCAAGAGTTGTTTGCAGGGTCGAGCACTGAAGCTTTCTTT

J gene: TRBJ1-4
V gene: TRBV27
D gene: NA
clone size: NA
CDR3 protein: CASSFLGPSTNEKLFF
CDR3 DNA: TGTGCCAGCAGTTTTCTTGGCCCATCGACTAATGAAAAACTGTTTTTT

J gene: TRBJ1-2
V gene: TRBV6-5
D gene: TRBD1
clone size: NA
CDR3 protein: CATTDRGHGYTF
CDR3 DNA: TGTGCCACCACGGACAGGGGGCATGGCTACACCTTC

J gene: TRBJ1-3
V gene: TRBV30
D gene: NA
clone size: NA
CDR3 protein: CAWSVTRYPGEVSSGNTIYF
CDR3 DNA: TGTGCCTGGAGTGTCACCCGGTACCCAGGGGAAGTCAGCTCTGGAAACACCATATATTTT

J gene: TRBJ1-1
V gene: TRBV25-1
D gene: NA
clone size: NA
CDR3 protein: CASSASGGGMNEAFF
CDR3 DNA: TGTGCCAGCAGTGCTTCGGGGGGGGGAATGAATGAAGCTTTCTTT

J gene: TRBJ2-3
V gene: TRBV3-1/TRBV3-2
D gene: TRBD2
clone size: NA
CDR3 protein: CASSPGGITQYF
CDR3 DNA: TGTGCCAGCAGCCCCGGGGGGATTACGCAGTATTTT

J gene: TRBJ2-7
V gene: TRBV28
D gene: NA
clone size: NA
CDR3 protein: CASSLRAFEQYF
CDR3 DNA: TGTGCCAGCAGCCTAAGGGCTTTTGAGCAGTACTTC

J gene: TRBJ1-6
V gene: TRBV4-2
D gene: NA
clone size: NA
CDR3 protein: CASSQDFTYNSPLHF
CDR3 DNA: TGTGCCAGCAGCCAAGATTTCACCTATAATTCACCCCTCCACTTT

J gene: TRBJ2-7
V gene: TRBV20-1
D gene: NA
clone size: NA
CDR3 protein: CSASGWAGNSYEQYF
CDR3 DNA: TGCAGTGCTAGTGGTTGGGCGGGGAACTCCTACGAGCAGTACTTC

J gene: TRBJ1-5
V gene: TRBV10-3
D gene: NA
clone size: NA
CDR3 protein: CANPGSRGGKRGCGQPQHF
CDR3 DNA: TGTGCAAATCCCGGGAGTCGCGGGGGGAAACGGGGATGTGGCCAGCCCCAGCATTTT

J gene: TRBJ1-5
V gene: TRBV9
D gene: NA
clone size: NA
CDR3 protein: CASSPLGWRLGNQPQHF
CDR3 DNA: TGTGCCAGCAGCCCCTTGGGGTGGAGGTTGGGCAATCAGCCCCAGCATTTT

J gene: TRBJ2-1
V gene: TRBV28
D gene: NA
clone size: NA
CDR3 protein: CASSSARGSAFF
CDR3 DNA: TGTGCCAGCAGCTCTGCGAGGGGTAGCGCGTTCTTC

J gene: TRBJ2-7
V gene: TRBV5-1
D gene: NA
clone size: NA
CDR3 protein: CASSLIRGSYEQYF
CDR3 DNA: TGCGCCAGCAGCTTGATCAGGGGATCGTACGAGCAGTACTTC

J gene: TRBJ2-1
V gene: TRBV9
D gene: TRBD2
clone size: NA
CDR3 protein: CASSDHGTNYGSNEQFF
CDR3 DNA: TGTGCCAGCAGCGACCACGGGACTAATTATGGTTCCAATGAGCAGTTCTTC

J gene: TRBJ2-7
V gene: TRBV4-1
D gene: TRBD1
clone size: few
CDR3 protein: CASSRQDRGGYEQYF
CDR3 DNA: TGCGCCAGCAGCCGCCAAGACAGGGGAGGCTACGAGCAGTACTTC

J gene: TRBJ2-7
V gene: TRBV10-3
D gene: TRBD2
clone size: NA
CDR3 protein: CAISEPRGGGPREQYF
CDR3 DNA: TGTGCCATCAGTGAGCCCCGAGGCGGGGGGCCTCGCGAGCAGTACTTC